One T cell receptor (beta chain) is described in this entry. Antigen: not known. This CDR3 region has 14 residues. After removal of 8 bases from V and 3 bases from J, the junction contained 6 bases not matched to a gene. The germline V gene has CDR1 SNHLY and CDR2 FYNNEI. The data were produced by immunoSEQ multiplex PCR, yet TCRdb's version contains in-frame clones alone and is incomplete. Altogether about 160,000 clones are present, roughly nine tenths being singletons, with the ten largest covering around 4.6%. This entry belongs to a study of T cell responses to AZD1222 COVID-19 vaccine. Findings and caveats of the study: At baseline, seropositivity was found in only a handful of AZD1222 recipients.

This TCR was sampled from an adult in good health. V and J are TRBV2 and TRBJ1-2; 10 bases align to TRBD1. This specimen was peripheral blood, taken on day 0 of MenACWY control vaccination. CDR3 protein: CASSGTGVYYGYTF. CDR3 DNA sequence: TGTGCCAGCTCCGGGACAGGGGTCTACTATGGCTACACCTTC.